This T cell receptor (beta chain) was obtained from a study of T cells in localized non-small cell lung cancer. Study conclusions and caveats: Those with higher blood T cell density had longer overall survival. Since sequencing was restricted to only one region of the tumor, intratumor heterogeneity remains a possibility.

To note about this clone: Antigen unknown.

The CDR3 extends over 16 amino acids. Deletions cut 0 bases from V and 0 bases from J, with 11 bases between. Germline V gives CDR1 LNHDA, CDR2 SQIVND (reference sequence). Here immunoSEQ multiplex PCR was the method, and the copy in TCRdb shows in-frame clones only, minus some. Here the sample spans 100,000 to 150,000 clones, roughly 90% being singletons. The specimen was peripheral blood, collected before any cancer treatment. The rearrangement uses TRBV19 and TRBJ1-1; D is unclear. The TCR was taken from a female donor aged 60 or older with stage I lung adenocarcinoma. CDR3 sequence reads: CASSIEAGGVNTEAFF. CDR3 DNA: TGTGCCAGTAGTATAGAAGCAGGCGGGGTGAACACTGAAGCTTTCTTT. Based on the CDR3 plus reference TRBV19 and TRBJ1-1, the full variable domain is DGGITQSPKYLFRKEGQNVTLSCEQNLNHDAMYWYRQDPGQGLRLIYYSQIVNDFQKGDIAEGYSVSREKKESFPLTVTSAQKNPTAFYLCASSIEAGGVNTEAFFGQGTRLTVV.